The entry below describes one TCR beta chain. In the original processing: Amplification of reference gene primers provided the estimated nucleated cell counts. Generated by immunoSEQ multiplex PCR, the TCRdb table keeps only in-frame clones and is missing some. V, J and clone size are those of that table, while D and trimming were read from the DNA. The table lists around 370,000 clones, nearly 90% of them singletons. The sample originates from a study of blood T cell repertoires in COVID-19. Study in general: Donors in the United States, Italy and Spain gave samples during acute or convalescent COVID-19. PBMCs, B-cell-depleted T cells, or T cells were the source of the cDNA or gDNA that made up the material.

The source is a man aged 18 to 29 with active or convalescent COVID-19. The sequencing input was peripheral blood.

The CDR3 bases are TGCGCCAGCTCGACATACTCTGGAAACACCATATATTTT. Protein product: CASSTYSGNTIYF. The V gene is TRBV5-1, the J gene TRBJ1-3; no reliable D call. Germline CDR1 SGHRS, CDR2 YFSETQ. Deletions cut 7 bases from V and 0 bases from J, with 8 bases between. This CDR3 has 13 residues.